The 19 T cell receptor beta chains reported below all come from one sample, sequenced in a study of blood T cells in healthy people across ages. A second PCR, run for about 6 to 11 cycles, used a sample-barcoded 5' primer plus a J-beta primer mix. Each CDR3 protein is one row after TCRdb ran MiXCR on the 5' RACE reads. The sample holds hundreds of thousands of distinct CDR3 sequences, about 47% seen once. The sequencing sample was made of blood. The receptors here all came from a man aged 80 or over in good health.

This clonotype was observed at least ten times. The chain recombines TRBV20-1 with TRBJ2-3, with D unresolved. The CDR3 has 15 residues. V was shortened by 0 bases and J by 0 bases, with 10 bases between the two germline ends. Looked up from germline, CDR1 is DFQATT and CDR2 is SNEGSKA (reference sequence). The CDR3 nucleotides are TGCAGTGCTAGAGAAGGTGGCACCAGCACAGATACGCAGTATTTT. It encodes CSAREGGTSTDTQYF.

This clonotype was seen ten or more times. The CDR3 here is CASSSRPSAYEQYF. The DNA for the CDR3 is TGTGCCAGCAGTTCCCGACCCTCCGCCTACGAGCAGTACTTC. The V and J genes are TRBV12-3 or TRBV12-4 and TRBJ2-7; D uncertain. V was cut by 4 bases and J by 2 bases, with 12 bases left in between. The CDR3 has 14 residues.

This chain uses TRBV24-1 with TRBJ2-1; either TRBD1 or TRBD2 may supply D (5 bases each). V lost 4 bases and J 12 bases, leaving 27 bases between the germline ends. The length of the CDR3 is 17 residues. Germline loops: CDR1 KGHDR, CDR2 SFDVKD. This CDR3 reads CATSEPNPGPTRWVQFF. For the CDR3, the DNA is TGTGCCACCAGTGAACCCAACCCGGGACCGACAAGATGGGTGCAGTTCTTC.

This clonotype was observed many times. The chain carries TRBV4-1 and TRBJ2-1, with a weak D call TRBD2 (6 bases). The CDR3 totals 16 residues. Germline-derived CDR1 and CDR2 are MGHRA and YSYEKL. Trimming removed 3 bases from V and 15 bases from J, with 27 bases in between. The CDR3: CASSHRATDLNGEAFF. The CDR3 nucleotides are TGCGCCAGCAGCCATAGGGCGACAGACCTGAATGGGGAGGCGTTCTTC.

This clonotype was counted only a few times. The rearrangement joins TRBV9 to TRBJ2-5, with 9 bases matching TRBD2. This CDR3 is built from 18 residues. Looked up from germline, CDR1 is SGDLS and CDR2 is YYNGEE. V gave up 0 bases and J gave up 2 bases; unmatched junction bases: 11. The CDR3 DNA is TGTGCCAGCAGCGTAGAGGGGTTCGCGGGAGGGTATCAAGAGACCCAGTACTTC. This codes for CASSVEGFAGGYQETQYF.

This clonotype was counted only a few times. A read error may be the cause here, since a much bigger clone is one base away. This rearrangement joins TRBV29-1 to TRBJ2-5; no clear D gene. V was clipped by 7 bases and J by 0 bases, with 6 bases between them. There are 11 residues in the CDR3. Germline V CDR1 and CDR2: SQVTM, ANQGSEA. CDR3 sequence (DNA): TGCAGCGGTGCCAACCAAGAGACCCAGTACTTC. Protein sequence: CSGANQETQYF.

For this clonotype: A clone one base away is much larger, so this may be a read error. The V and J genes are TRBV10-2 and TRBJ2-5, with no clear D. The V gene's germline CDR1 is WSHSY and CDR2 SAAADI. The V gene lost 2 bases and the J gene lost 11 bases, with 15 bases spanning the gap. The length of the CDR3 is 13 residues. The CDR3 spells CASSEIPYNEQYF. CDR3 nucleotides: TGCGCCAGCAGTGAGATCCCTTACAATGAGCAGTACTTC.

In its sample, this clonotype was seen a few times. The rearrangement links TRBV5-1 to TRBJ2-1; D possibly corresponds to TRBD1 (6 bases). The CDR3 contains 15 residues. Germline V gene lookup returns CDR1 SGHRS and CDR2 YFSETQ. Trimming removed 4 bases at V and 7 bases at J, with 18 bases between. CDR3 nucleotides: TGCGCCAGCAGCGCCAACCGGGACAAAAGAAATGAGCAGTTCTTC. Its translation: CASSANRDKRNEQFF.

The chain recombines TRBV14 with TRBJ2-3; D is undetermined. Germline V gene lookup returns CDR1 SGHDN and CDR2 FVKESK. V lost 3 bases, J lost 4 bases, and 8 bases lay in between. The CDR3 spans 13 residues. CDR3 protein: CASSQIGPDTQYF. The CDR3 DNA follows: TGTGCCAGCAGCCAGATAGGGCCAGATACGCAGTATTTT.

CDR3 sequence (DNA): TGTGCCAGCAGCTTAGCGGCAGGGCCCGCTGGAGAGACCCAGTACTTC. Its protein product is CASSLAAGPAGETQYF. V is TRBV7-2 and J is TRBJ2-5; weak D call: TRBD1 (5 bases). The V end lost 0 bases, the J end lost 4 bases, and 15 bases lay between the germline ends. Germline CDR1 is SGHTA and CDR2 is FQGNSA. The CDR3 totals 16 residues.

J is TRBJ2-7 and V is TRBV1. TRBV1 is marked as a pseudogene. The CDR3 has 13 amino acids. DNA of the CDR3: TGCACCAGCAGGGAAGAGACGCCGTACGAGCAGTACTTC. The encoded protein is CTSREETPYEQYF.

The chain joins TRBV7-9 to TRBJ2-1, with D unresolved. CDR1 SEHNR and CDR2 FQNEAQ come from the germline V gene (reference sequence). V lost 1 base to trimming and J lost 4 bases, with 8 bases between them. This CDR3 contains 14 residues. The CDR3 spells CASSLVARYNEQFF. CDR3 sequence (DNA): TGTGCCAGCAGCTTAGTTGCTAGGTACAATGAGCAGTTCTTC. Supplemented by reference TRBV7-9 and TRBJ2-1, the full variable domain reads DTGVSQNPRHKITKRGQNVTFRCDPISEHNRLYWYRQTLGQGPEFLTYFQNEAQLEKSRLLSDRFSAERPKGSFSTLEIQRTEQGDSAMYLCASSLVARYNEQFFGPGTRLTVL.

The rearrangement uses TRBV5-1 and TRBJ2-1; 8 nucleotides align to TRBD1. J gave up 7 bases and V 4 bases, and 7 bases lay outside the gene matches. Germline CDR1 is SGHRS and CDR2 is YFSETQ. The CDR3 spans 14 residues. This chain's CDR3 is CASSPDRDGNEQFF. CDR3 in DNA: TGCGCCAGCAGCCCGGACAGGGATGGGAATGAGCAGTTCTTC.

The V call is TRBV28, the J call TRBJ2-5, with 8 bases fitting TRBD2. Germline V gives CDR1 MDHEN, CDR2 SYDVKM. There are 15 residues in the CDR3. The V segment lost 1 base and the J segment 5 bases; nucleotides outside the gene matches: 6. The CDR3 here is CASSLFRTSSETQYF. The CDR3 region has the DNA TGTGCCAGCAGTTTATTTCGGACTAGCTCGGAGACCCAGTACTTC.

This clonotype was found a few times. The J gene is TRBJ2-5, the V gene TRBV6-2 or TRBV6-3; 10 positions match TRBD2. The ends lost 0 bases at V and 5 bases at J; junction bases unmatched: 9. The germline CDR1 and CDR2 sequences are MNHEY and SVGEGT. The CDR3 covers 17 residues. CDR3 DNA: TGTGCCAGCAGTTACTCCGGGCTAGCGGGAGAACGGGAGACCCAGTACTTC. Amino acid sequence: CASSYSGLAGERETQYF.

The rearrangement links TRBV29-1 to TRBJ2-3, with D uncertain. The CDR3 totals 11 residues. Germline V gene data show CDR1 as SQVTM and CDR2 as ANQGSEA. Trimming removed 4 bases at V and 2 bases at J, with 4 bases between. DNA for the CDR3: TGCAGCGTTGGTTACACAGATACGCAGTATTTT. Translating it yields CSVGYTDTQYF.

CDR3 protein: CSARAGGTNTGELFF. CDR3 sequence (DNA): TGCAGTGCTAGGGCTGGCGGGACAAACACCGGGGAGCTGTTTTTT. This rearrangement joins TRBV20-1 to TRBJ2-2; D possibly uses TRBD1 or TRBD2 (6 bases each). CDR3 length: 15 residues. Trimming took 3 bases from V and 2 from J, leaving 13 bases between them. Germline loops: CDR1 DFQATT, CDR2 SNEGSKA (reference sequence).

This clonotype was found a few times. The chain links TRBV10-3 to TRBJ2-5; 9 bases align to TRBD1. The CDR3 is 14 amino acids. Trimming took 3 bases from V and 5 from J; bases not matched to a gene: 4. Germline-derived CDR1 and CDR2 are ENHRY and SYGVKD. CDR3 sequence reads: CAISEGTGRETQYF. The CDR3 DNA sequence: TGTGCCATCAGTGAAGGGACAGGGAGGGAGACCCAGTACTTC.

This clonotype was found a few times. The chain employs TRBV3-1 and TRBJ2-7; either TRBD1 or TRBD2 may fit D (6 bases each). The V and J ends lost 0 bases and 9 bases respectively, with 15 bases between them. The germline V gene encodes CDR1 LGHDT and CDR2 YNNKEL (reference sequence). The CDR3 sequence is 14 residues long. The CDR3: CASSQDLLGGGQYF. The DNA of the CDR3 is TGTGCCAGCAGCCAAGACCTCTTGGGGGGCGGGCAGTACTTC.